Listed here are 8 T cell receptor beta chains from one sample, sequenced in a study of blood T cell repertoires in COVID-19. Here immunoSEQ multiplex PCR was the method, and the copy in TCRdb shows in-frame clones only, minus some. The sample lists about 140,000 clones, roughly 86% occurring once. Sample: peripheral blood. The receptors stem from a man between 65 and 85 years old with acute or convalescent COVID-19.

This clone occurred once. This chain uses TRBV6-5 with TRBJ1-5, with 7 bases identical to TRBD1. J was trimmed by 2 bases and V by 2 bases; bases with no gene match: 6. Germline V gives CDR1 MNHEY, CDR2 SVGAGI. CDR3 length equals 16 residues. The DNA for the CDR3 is TGTGCCAGCAGTTACACCTCAGGGGGAGGCAATCAGCCCCAGCATTTT. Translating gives CASSYTSGGGNQPQHF.

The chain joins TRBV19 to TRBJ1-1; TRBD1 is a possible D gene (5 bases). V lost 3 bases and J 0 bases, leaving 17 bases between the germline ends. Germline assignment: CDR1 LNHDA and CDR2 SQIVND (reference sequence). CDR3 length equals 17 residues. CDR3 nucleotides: TGTGCCAGTAGTATTAGTGTTAACGGGGGGATGAACACTGAAGCTTTCTTT. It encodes CASSISVNGGMNTEAFF.

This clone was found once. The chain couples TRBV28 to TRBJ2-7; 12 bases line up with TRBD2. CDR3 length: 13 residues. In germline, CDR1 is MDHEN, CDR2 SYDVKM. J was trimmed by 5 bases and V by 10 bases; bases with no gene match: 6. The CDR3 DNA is TGTGCCATCCGACTAGCGGGAGAACACGAGCAGTACTTC. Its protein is CAIRLAGEHEQYF.

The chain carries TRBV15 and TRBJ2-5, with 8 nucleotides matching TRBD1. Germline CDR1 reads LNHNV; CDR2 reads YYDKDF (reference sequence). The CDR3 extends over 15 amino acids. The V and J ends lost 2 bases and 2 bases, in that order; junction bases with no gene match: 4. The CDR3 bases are TGTGCCACCAGCAGAAATAACAGGGGGCAAGAGACCCAGTACTTC. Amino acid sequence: CATSRNNRGQETQYF.

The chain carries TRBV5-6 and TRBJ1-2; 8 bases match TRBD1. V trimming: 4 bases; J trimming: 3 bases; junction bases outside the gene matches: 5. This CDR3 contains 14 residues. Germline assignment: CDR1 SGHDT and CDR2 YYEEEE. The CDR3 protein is CASSRVDRDYGYTF. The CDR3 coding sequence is TGTGCCAGCAGCCGAGTGGACAGGGACTATGGCTACACCTTC.

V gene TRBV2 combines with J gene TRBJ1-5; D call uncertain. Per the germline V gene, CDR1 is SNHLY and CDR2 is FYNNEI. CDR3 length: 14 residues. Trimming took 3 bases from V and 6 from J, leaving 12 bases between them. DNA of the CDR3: TGTGCCAGCAGTGATCTGGAGGCAACTCAGCCCCAGCATTTT. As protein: CASSDLEATQPQHF.

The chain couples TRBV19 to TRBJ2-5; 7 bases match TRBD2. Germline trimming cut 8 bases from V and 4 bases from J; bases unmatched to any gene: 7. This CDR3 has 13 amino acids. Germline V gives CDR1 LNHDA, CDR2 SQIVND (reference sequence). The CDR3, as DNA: TGTGCCAGTCGAGGGAGGGAACTAGAGACCCAGTACTTC. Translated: CASRGRELETQYF. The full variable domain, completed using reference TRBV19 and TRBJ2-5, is DGGITQSPKYLFRKEGQNVTLSCEQNLNHDAMYWYRQDPGQGLRLIYYSQIVNDFQKGDIAEGYSVSREKKESFPLTVTSAQKNPTAFYLCASRGRELETQYFGPGTRLLVL.

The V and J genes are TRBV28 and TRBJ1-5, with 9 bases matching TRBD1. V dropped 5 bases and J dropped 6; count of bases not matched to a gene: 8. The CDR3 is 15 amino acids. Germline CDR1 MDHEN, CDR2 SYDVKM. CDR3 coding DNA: TGTGCCAGCAGTCTAGGGGACAGGGACACTCAGCCCCAGCATTTT. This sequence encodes CASSLGDRDTQPQHF.